The 29 T cell receptor beta chains below all came from one sample that was sequenced in a study of T cell responses to AZD1222 COVID-19 vaccine. The data were produced by immunoSEQ multiplex PCR, yet TCRdb's version contains in-frame clones alone and is incomplete. The data hold approximately 160,000 clones, with 88% observed a single time. Sequenced material: peripheral blood, taken on day 0 of MenACWY control vaccination. These receptors were taken from an adult in good health.

This rearrangement joins TRBV6-2 or TRBV6-3 to TRBJ1-2; 8 bases fit TRBD1. The CDR3 is 14 residues long. With 4 bases clipped from V and 4 bases from J, the junction kept 5 bases outside the gene matches. Germline-derived CDR1 and CDR2 are MNHEY and SVGEGT. The CDR3 sequence: CASSSIGQGYGYTF. The CDR3 DNA reads TGTGCCAGCAGTTCCATCGGACAGGGCTATGGCTACACCTTC.

The sample holds one count of this clone. The chain employs TRBV4-2 and TRBJ2-7; D is possibly TRBD1 (5 bases). Germline V gene sequence: CDR1 LGHNA, CDR2 YNFKEQ. Deletions cut 2 bases from V and 4 bases from J, with 9 bases between. This CDR3 comprises 13 residues. The CDR3 DNA reads TGTGCCAGCAGCCAAACGGACAATTACGAGCAGTACTTC. This sequence encodes CASSQTDNYEQYF.

The chain employs TRBV4-3 and TRBJ1-1, with D tentatively TRBD1 (6 bases). Trimming took 1 base from V and 6 from J, leaving 21 bases between them. CDR3 length: 17 amino acids. Germline V CDR1 and CDR2: LGHNA, YSLEER. DNA for the CDR3: TGCGCCAGCAGCCAAGCGTTTAGTCAGGGGAAGGGCCCTGAAGCTTTCTTT. Its translation: CASSQAFSQGKGPEAFF.

This chain joins TRBV23-1 and TRBJ2-5; TRBD2 matches 7 bases. TRBV23-1 is an ORF; its function is uncertain. There are 19 residues in the CDR3. Germline trimming cut 6 bases from V and 1 base from J; bases unmatched to any gene: 20. Here the CDR3 reads CASSLEEGKGEGLQETQYF. As DNA, the CDR3 is TGCGCCAGCAGCCTCGAAGAAGGGAAAGGGGAGGGCCTCCAAGAGACCCAGTACTTC.

The V call is TRBV7-3, the J call TRBJ2-1, with 7 bases identical to TRBD1. Per the germline V gene, CDR1 is SGHTA and CDR2 is FQGTGA. This CDR3 has 15 residues. The trim removed 1 base at V and 10 bases at J, leaving 10 bases unmatched. CDR3 DNA sequence: TGTGCCAGCAGCTTAATAGGGCGACAGGGTTTGGAGCAGTTCTTC. It encodes CASSLIGRQGLEQFF.

The CDR3 loop reads CASSWDRSQPQHF. The CDR3, as DNA: TGTGCCAGCAGTTGGGACAGAAGCCAGCCCCAGCATTTT. The rearrangement links TRBV6-6 to TRBJ1-5, with 7 nucleotides matching TRBD1. Germline CDR1 MNHNY, CDR2 SVGAGI (reference sequence). Trimming at V came to 4 bases and at J to 7 bases, leaving 4 bases not matched to a gene. The CDR3 spans 13 residues.

V usage is TRBV19 and J usage is TRBJ1-1; 8 positions match TRBD1. Trimming took 3 bases from V and 7 from J; bases not matched to a gene: 4. The germline V gene has CDR1 LNHDA and CDR2 SQIVND (reference sequence). The CDR3 runs to 13 residues. CDR3 loop: CASSIVDRDEAFF. The CDR3 DNA is TGTGCCAGTAGTATTGTGGACAGGGATGAAGCTTTCTTT.

V gene TRBV5-1 combines with J gene TRBJ2-1; D gene unclear. Trimming removed 4 bases from V and 5 bases from J, with 4 bases in between. The CDR3 consists of 11 residues. Germline CDR1 is SGHRS and CDR2 is YFSETQ. The CDR3 loop reads CASSRDNEQFF. CDR3 in DNA: TGCGCCAGCAGCAGGGACAATGAGCAGTTCTTC.

The chain joins TRBV7-2 to TRBJ1-4, with unresolved D. Trimming pared 4 bases from V and 1 base from J, leaving 7 bases between. The CDR3 loop spans 14 amino acids. Germline loops: CDR1 SGHTA, CDR2 FQGNSA. CDR3 sequence reads: CASSSGQTNEKLFF. The CDR3 coding sequence is TGTGCCAGCAGCTCGGGCCAAACTAATGAAAAACTGTTTTTT.

The V call is TRBV7-3, the J call TRBJ1-1; 9 positions agree with TRBD1. The CDR3 is 14 amino acids. V was pared by 5 bases and J by 5 bases, with 6 bases of the junction left unmatched. CDR1 is SGHTA, CDR2 FQGTGA, per germline. CDR3 DNA sequence: TGTGCCAGCAGCCAACAACAGGGGGCGACTGAAGCTTTCTTT. It yields the protein CASSQQQGATEAFF.

The V and J genes are TRBV10-3 and TRBJ2-7, with 9 bases that match TRBD1. V lost 10 bases, J lost 4 bases, and 8 bases stayed unmatched. The CDR3 is made up of 13 amino acids. Looked up from germline, CDR1 is ENHRY and CDR2 is SYGVKD. The CDR3 nucleotides read TGTGCCACCTCGGGGACAGGGAGTTACGAGCAGTACTTC. Translated: CATSGTGSYEQYF.

V and J are TRBV6-1 and TRBJ2-2; 7 bases align to TRBD2. Trimming at V came to 0 bases and at J to 4 bases, leaving 11 bases not matched to a gene. This CDR3 spans 18 amino acids. CDR1 MNHNS and CDR2 SASEGT come from the germline V gene. The DNA of the CDR3 is TGTGCCAGCAGTGAAGCCCTAGCGGTAATATTAGGCACCGGGGAGCTGTTTTTT. It is translated as CASSEALAVILGTGELFF.

The gene calls are TRBV7-6 and TRBJ2-2; no clear D. Germline CDR1 is SGHVS and CDR2 is FNYEAQ. Trimming took off 2 bases at V and 4 bases at J, with 14 bases between the two ends. This CDR3 contains 16 residues. The CDR3 region has the DNA TGTGCCAGCAGCTTAACGAGCGTCCCCGGCACCGGGGAGCTGTTTTTT. Translating gives CASSLTSVPGTGELFF.

The chain links TRBV4-3 to TRBJ2-3, with TRBD1 matching 7 bases. The germline gives CDR1 LGHNA, CDR2 YSLEER. V was clipped by 0 bases and J by 4 bases; unmatched bases: 7. The CDR3 covers 16 residues. The CDR3 loop reads CASSQEGRGYSDTQYF. CDR3 DNA: TGCGCCAGCAGCCAAGAAGGCAGGGGGTATTCAGATACGCAGTATTTT.

J is TRBJ1-5 and V is TRBV18; D is uncertain. CDR1 is KGHSH, CDR2 LQKENI, per germline. The CDR3 is made up of 14 amino acids. Trimming took off 4 bases at V and 0 bases at J, with 7 bases between the two ends. CDR3 in amino acids: CASSQGNSNQPQHF. For the CDR3, the DNA is TGTGCCAGCTCACAGGGAAATAGCAATCAGCCCCAGCATTTT.

J is TRBJ1-2 and V is TRBV30; tentatively, D is TRBD1 (5 bases). The germline CDR1 and CDR2 sequences are GTSNPN and SVGIG (reference sequence). V lost 2 bases, J lost 7 bases, and 14 bases lay in between. CDR3 length equals 13 residues. The CDR3 DNA sequence: TGTGCCTGGAGTTCAGGGCCTGCTGGTGGCTACACCTTC. Amino acids: CAWSSGPAGGYTF.

This chain links TRBV30 with TRBJ1-3; D is possibly TRBD1 (6 bases). Per germline, CDR1 GTSNPN and CDR2 SVGIG (reference sequence). The CDR3 has 13 residues. Trimming took off 8 bases at V and 10 bases at J, with 21 bases between the two ends. The CDR3 loop is CAGGREVSRTIYF. DNA of the CDR3: TGTGCCGGGGGCAGGGAAGTTTCGAGGACCATATATTTT. The full variable domain, rest sourced from reference TRBV30 and TRBJ1-3, is SQTIHQWPATLVQPVGSPLSLECTVEGTSNPNLYWYRQAAGRGLQLLFYSVGIGQISSEVPQNLSASRPQDRQFILSSKKLLLSDSGFYLCAGGREVSRTIYFGEGSWLTVV.

This clone was detected once. The chain recombines TRBV18 with TRBJ1-1; the D is unclear. The germline CDR1 and CDR2 sequences are KGHSH and LQKENI. The CDR3 contains 12 residues. V was shortened by 2 bases and J by 1 base, with 2 bases between the two germline ends. The CDR3 DNA sequence: TGTGCCAGCTCACCATCGAACACTGAAGCTTTCTTT. It encodes CASSPSNTEAFF.

The chain uses TRBV27 and TRBJ2-7; 7 positions match TRBD1. V shed 4 bases, J shed 2 bases, and the junction held 2 bases outside the gene matches. CDR1 and CDR2 from the germline V gene are MNHEY and SMNVEV (reference sequence). This CDR3 is built from 13 residues. The CDR3 nucleotides read TGTGCCAGCAGTTACAGGGGCCCCTACGAGCAGTACTTC. Translated, it gives CASSYRGPYEQYF.

The CDR3 coding sequence is TGTGCCAGCAGCTTAGGGTCTAGCGGGGGGACAGAGACCCAGTACTTC. This gives the protein CASSLGSSGGTETQYF. V usage is TRBV11-3 and J usage is TRBJ2-5; 11 bases fit TRBD2. In germline, CDR1 is SGHNT, CDR2 YENEEA. V lost 1 base to trimming and J lost 4 bases; unmatched junction nucleotides: 5. The CDR3 is made up of 16 amino acids.

This chain links TRBV6-2 or TRBV6-3 with TRBJ2-7; no reliable D call. CDR3 length: 14 amino acids. The germline V gene encodes CDR1 MNHEY and CDR2 SVGEGT. V was cut by 6 bases and J by 0 bases, with 12 bases left in between. CDR3: CASSSYKSSYEQYF. The CDR3, as DNA: TGTGCCAGCAGCAGCTACAAGAGCTCCTACGAGCAGTACTTC.

The chain recombines TRBV19 with TRBJ2-1; 7 positions agree with TRBD2. This CDR3 is 14 amino acids long. The V and J ends lost 3 bases and 7 bases, in that order; junction bases with no gene match: 6. Per the germline V gene, CDR1 is LNHDA and CDR2 is SQIVND (reference sequence). CDR3 residues: CASSMAGGGNEQFF. For the CDR3, the DNA is TGTGCCAGTAGTATGGCCGGGGGAGGGAATGAGCAGTTCTTC.

The chain employs TRBV5-6 and TRBJ2-3, with 12 bases fitting TRBD1. The CDR3 covers 16 residues. The trim removed 2 bases at V and 4 bases at J, leaving 5 bases unmatched. Germline lookup yields CDR1 SGHDT and CDR2 YYEEEE. The CDR3 DNA is TGTGCCAGCAGCTTCAGGGACAGGGGGCGAGCAGATACGCAGTATTTT. It yields the protein CASSFRDRGRADTQYF. Complete variable domain (other parts from reference TRBV5-6 and TRBJ2-3): DAGVTQSPTHLIKTRGQQVTLRCSPKSGHDTVSWYQQALGQGPQFIFQYYEEEERQRGNFPDRFSGHQFPNYSSELNVNALLLGDSALYLCASSFRDRGRADTQYFGPGTRLTVL.

J is TRBJ1-4 and V is TRBV7-9, with TRBD1 matching over 9 bases. The J segment lost 0 bases and the V segment lost 6 bases, leaving 8 bases of the junction unmatched. CDR1 SEHNR and CDR2 FQNEAQ come from the germline V gene (reference sequence). CDR3 size: 17 residues. The CDR3 DNA follows: TGTGCCAGCAGAGCCGGGACAGGGTCCTCAACTAATGAAAAACTGTTTTTT. This encodes CASRAGTGSSTNEKLFF.

The rearrangement joins TRBV7-9 to TRBJ1-2; perhaps TRBD1 as D (5 bases). The ends were cut back, 5 bases at V and 8 bases at J, with 15 bases in the middle. The germline V gene encodes CDR1 SEHNR and CDR2 FQNEAQ (reference sequence). The CDR3 spans 13 residues. The CDR3 DNA is TGTGCCAGCAGCCCTGACAGCCTAGAAGGCTACACCTTC. Amino acids: CASSPDSLEGYTF. Using reference TRBV7-9 and TRBJ1-2 for the parts outside the CDR3, the full variable domain is DTGVSQNPRHKITKRGQNVTFRCDPISEHNRLYWYRQTLGQGPEFLTYFQNEAQLEKSRLLSDRFSAERPKGSFSTLEIQRTEQGDSAMYLCASSPDSLEGYTFGSGTRLTVV.

The V call is TRBV10-3, the J call TRBJ2-7; 7 bases match TRBD1. In germline, CDR1 is ENHRY, CDR2 SYGVKD. The ends lost 11 bases at V and 2 bases at J; junction bases unmatched: 12. The CDR3 consists of 14 residues. The CDR3 reads CASKTGAVTYEQYF. CDR3 sequence (DNA): TGTGCCTCGAAAACAGGGGCAGTGACCTACGAGCAGTACTTC.

V and J are TRBV7-2 and TRBJ1-4; a possible D gene is TRBD1 (5 bases). V lost 6 bases to trimming and J lost 5 bases, with 16 bases between them. The CDR3 runs 15 residues. Germline V gene data show CDR1 as SGHTA and CDR2 as FQGNSA. In DNA, the CDR3 is TGTGCCAGCAGTCCCCCGGGGGACTCAAATGAAAAACTGTTTTTT. Protein sequence: CASSPPGDSNEKLFF. Full variable domain (rest looked up from reference TRBV7-2 and TRBJ1-4): GAGVSQSPSNKVTEKGKDVELRCDPISGHTALYWYRQSLGQGLEFLIYFQGNSAPDKSGLPSDRFSAERTGGSVSTLTIQRTQQEDSAVYLCASSPPGDSNEKLFFGSGTQLSVL.

The CDR3 DNA reads as TGTGCCAGCAGCTCCCAGACAGGGGGCTTTGGAAACACCATATATTTT. It encodes CASSSQTGGFGNTIYF. The chain combines TRBV5-4 with TRBJ1-3; 10 bases match TRBD1. The V gene end was trimmed by 3 bases and the J gene end by 3 bases; junction bases not matched to a gene: 6. Per germline, CDR1 SGHNT and CDR2 YYREEE (reference sequence). CDR3 length equals 16 residues.

V usage is TRBV7-8 and J usage is TRBJ2-1, with 8 bases matching TRBD2. This CDR3 has 16 residues. Germline loops: CDR1 SGHVS, CDR2 FQNEAQ. Losses at the gene ends were 5 bases for V and 8 bases for J; bases not matched to a gene: 14. The CDR3 loop reads CASSRRSAGVKDEQFF. For the CDR3, the DNA is TGTGCCAGCAGCCGACGGTCAGCGGGAGTGAAAGATGAGCAGTTCTTC.